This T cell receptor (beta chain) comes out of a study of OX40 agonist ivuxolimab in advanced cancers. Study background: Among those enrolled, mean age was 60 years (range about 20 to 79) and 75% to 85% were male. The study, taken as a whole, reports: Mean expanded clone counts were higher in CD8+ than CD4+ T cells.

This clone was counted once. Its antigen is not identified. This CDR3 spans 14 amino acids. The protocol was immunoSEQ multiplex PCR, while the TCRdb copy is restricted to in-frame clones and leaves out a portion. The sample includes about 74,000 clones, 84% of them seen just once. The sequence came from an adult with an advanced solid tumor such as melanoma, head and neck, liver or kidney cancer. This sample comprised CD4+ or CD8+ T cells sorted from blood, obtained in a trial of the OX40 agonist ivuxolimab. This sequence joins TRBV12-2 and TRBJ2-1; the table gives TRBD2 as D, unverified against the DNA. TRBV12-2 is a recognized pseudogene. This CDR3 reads CASRRAGGGDEQFF. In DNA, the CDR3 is TGTGCAAGTCGGAGAGCGGGCGGGGGGGATGAGCAGTTCTTC.